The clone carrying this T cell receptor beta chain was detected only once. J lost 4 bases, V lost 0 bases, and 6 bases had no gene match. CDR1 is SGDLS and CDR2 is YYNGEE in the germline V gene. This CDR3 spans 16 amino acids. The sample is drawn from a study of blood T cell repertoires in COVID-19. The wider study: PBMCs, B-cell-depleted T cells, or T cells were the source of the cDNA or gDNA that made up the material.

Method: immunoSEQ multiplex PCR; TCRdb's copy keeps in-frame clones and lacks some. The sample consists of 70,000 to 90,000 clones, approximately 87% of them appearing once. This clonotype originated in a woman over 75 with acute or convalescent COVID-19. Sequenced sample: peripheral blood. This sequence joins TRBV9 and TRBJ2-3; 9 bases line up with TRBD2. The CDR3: CASSVDHAGGPDTQYF. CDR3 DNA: TGTGCCAGCAGCGTAGATCACGCGGGAGGGCCAGATACGCAGTATTTT.